These T cell receptor beta chains were read from a single sample in a study of blood T cell repertoires in COVID-19. Clones were read by immunoSEQ multiplex PCR, and TCRdb kept only the in-frame ones, dropping some. Of 150,000 to 200,000 clones in the sample, 65% to 85% were seen once. Material for sequencing was peripheral blood. Every receptor here comes from a woman aged 80 or over with active or convalescent COVID-19. Both conserved end residues are part of each CDR3. The D gene is left open where the match is weak. Only part of the rows carry a size: once, few, many, or a class if the clone is expanded.

once,TRBD1,TRBJ1-2,TRBV3-1/TRBV3-2,CASSQATGGLGWYGYTF,TGTGCCAGCAGCCAAGCGACAGGGGGATTGGGCTGGTATGGCTACACCTTC
-,TRBD1,TRBJ1-1,TRBV10-3,CAITRQGDTEAFF,TGTGCCATCACCAGACAGGGGGACACTGAAGCTTTCTTT
-,TRBD1,TRBJ2-7,TRBV29-1,CSVEGTGGRNEQYF,TGCAGCGTTGAAGGGACAGGGGGTAGGAACGAGCAGTACTTC
-,TRBD2,TRBJ2-1,TRBV12-3/TRBV12-4,CASRQTSGGREFF,TGTGCCAGCAGACAAACTAGCGGGGGTCGGGAGTTCTTC
-,-,TRBJ1-5,TRBV4-2,CASSQKMSDDQPQHF,TGTGCCAGCAGCCAGAAGATGAGTGATGATCAGCCCCAGCATTTT
-,-,TRBJ1-3,TRBV19,CASSRSGNTIYF,TGTGCCAGTAGTAGAAGCGGAAACACCATATATTTT
-,-,TRBJ1-3,TRBV2,CASSGTRGGNTIYF,TGTGCCAGCAGTGGGACCCGGGGAGGAAACACCATATATTTT
-,-,TRBJ2-6,TRBV27,CASSLLGGTGANVLTF,TGTGCCAGCAGTTTATTAGGGGGTACTGGGGCCAACGTCCTGACTTTC
few,-,TRBJ1-5,TRBV10-3,CAISGGESNQPQHF,TGTGCCATCAGTGGGGGGGAGAGCAATCAGCCCCAGCATTTT
-,-,TRBJ2-4,TRBV7-2,CASSSSEGGNIQYF,TGTGCCAGCAGCTCGTCGGAGGGTGGAAACATTCAGTACTTC
-,-,TRBJ1-5,TRBV12-3/TRBV12-4,CASSLQGNQPQHF,TGTGCCAGCAGTTTACAGGGCAATCAGCCCCAGCATTTT
-,-,TRBJ2-3,TRBV2,CAGGDGPTDTQYF,TGTGCAGGGGGGGACGGACCCACAGATACGCAGTATTTT
few,-,TRBJ1-3,TRBV3-1/TRBV3-2,CASSQESLAQYSGNTIYF,TGTGCCAGCAGCCAAGAGTCGCTGGCCCAATATTCTGGAAACACCATATATTTT
-,TRBD1,TRBJ1-1,TRBV7-6,CASSSSGQGLKDTEAFF,TGTGCCAGCAGCTCATCGGGACAGGGCCTCAAGGACACTGAAGCTTTCTTT
-,-,TRBJ2-1,TRBV10-3,CAIRPSTEAPTNEQFF,TGTGCCATCAGACCTTCGACAGAGGCCCCCACTAATGAGCAGTTCTTC
few,-,TRBJ1-1,TRBV18,CASSPGENMNTEAFF,TGTGCCAGCTCACCGGGCGAGAACATGAACACTGAAGCTTTCTTT
-,TRBD1,TRBJ1-4,TRBV10-1,CASSAGTANEKLFF,TGCGCCAGCAGCGCCGGGACAGCTAATGAAAAACTGTTTTTT
-,TRBD1,TRBJ1-2,TRBV6-5,CASSPRQGALGYTF,TGTGCCAGCAGTCCCCGACAGGGGGCGCTGGGCTACACCTTC
few,TRBD1,TRBJ1-2,TRBV11-3,CASSLDQRTGSSDYTF,TGTGCCAGCAGCTTAGATCAACGGACAGGGAGTAGTGACTACACCTTC
-,-,TRBJ2-7,TRBV20-1,CSASEVAAGYEQYF,TGCAGTGCTAGTGAGGTGGCAGCCGGGTACGAGCAGTACTTC
-,TRBD2,TRBJ2-7,TRBV7-2,CASSLGQRGVFTYEQYF,TGTGCCAGCAGCTTAGGGCAGCGGGGCGTCTTTACGTACGAGCAGTACTTC
once,-,TRBJ2-7,TRBV13,CASSSRGRQVDEQYF,TGTGCCAGCAGCTCCAGGGGTAGGCAGGTAGACGAGCAGTACTTC
-,-,TRBJ1-3,TRBV25-1,CASSESGQTSGNTIYF,TGTGCCAGCAGTGAATCGGGTCAGACTTCGGGAAACACCATATATTTT
-,TRBD1,TRBJ2-2,TRBV5-1,CASSYSGQGSVGELFF,TGCGCCAGCAGTTATTCGGGACAGGGGTCCGTAGGGGAGCTGTTTTTT
-,-,TRBJ2-7,TRBV18,CASSPRGTVGYEQYF,TGTGCCAGCTCACCCCGAGGGACTGTCGGGTACGAGCAGTACTTC
-,-,TRBJ1-4,TRBV6-5,CASSYSGAWEKLFF,TGTGCCAGCAGTTACTCGGGGGCCTGGGAAAAACTGTTTTTT
-,TRBD1,TRBJ1-4,TRBV9,CASSGGQGSRLEEKLFF,TGTGCCAGCAGCGGGGGACAGGGTTCTAGGTTGGAGGAAAAACTGTTTTTT
-,-,TRBJ1-1,TRBV9,CASSVSGASNTEAFF,TGTGCCAGCAGCGTCTCAGGGGCCTCGAACACTGAAGCTTTCTTT
-,TRBD1,TRBJ1-6,TRBV5-1,CASSQRTGDNSPLHF,TGCGCCAGCAGCCAGAGGACAGGGGATAATTCACCCCTCCACTTT
-,TRBD1,TRBJ1-1,TRBV6-2/TRBV6-3,CASSGTVLQAFF,TGTGCCAGCAGTGGGACAGTTCTACAAGCTTTCTTT
-,TRBD2,TRBJ2-1,TRBV4-1,CASSQEGSGGTRRMYEQFF,TGCGCCAGCAGCCAAGAGGGCAGCGGGGGGACCCGGCGTATGTATGAGCAGTTCTTC
few,-,TRBJ1-2,TRBV2,CASSEEGTYGYTF,TGTGCCAGCAGTGAGGAGGGTACCTATGGCTACACCTTC
-,-,TRBJ2-7,TRBV4-3,CASSQDSGPLYEQYF,TGCGCCAGCAGCCAAGATAGCGGTCCTCTCTACGAGCAGTACTTC
-,TRBD2,TRBJ2-7,TRBV9,CASKMGLAGTYEQYF,TGTGCCAGCAAGATGGGGCTAGCGGGGACCTACGAGCAGTACTTC
once,-,TRBJ2-7,TRBV6-2/TRBV6-3,CASSLSSSRDEQYF,TGTGCCAGCAGTCTTAGTAGTAGCAGGGACGAGCAGTACTTC
-,-,TRBJ1-6,TRBV10-1,CASSESRTGGSPLHF,TGCGCCAGCAGTGAGTCGCGGACGGGAGGATCACCCCTCCACTTT
-,-,TRBJ1-1,TRBV30,CAWSVGSLAEAFF,TGTGCCTGGAGTGTAGGTAGCTTGGCTGAAGCTTTCTTT
-,-,TRBJ2-7,TRBV12-3/TRBV12-4,CASTPGSIEQYF,TGTGCCAGCACGCCCGGTTCCATTGAGCAGTACTTC
-,TRBD1,TRBJ2-2,TRBV12-5,CASGLVQGVGELFF,TGTGCTAGTGGTTTGGTACAGGGGGTCGGGGAGCTGTTTTTT
-,-,TRBJ2-7,TRBV7-2,CASSLRQDPYEQYF,TGTGCCAGCAGCTTACGACAGGATCCCTACGAGCAGTACTTC
-,TRBD2,TRBJ2-3,TRBV15,CATSRWGLAGTDTQYF,TGTGCCACCAGCAGGTGGGGACTAGCGGGCACAGATACGCAGTATTTT
-,TRBD1,TRBJ2-7,TRBV27,CASSFRRTGSSYEQYF,TGTGCCAGCAGTTTTCGACGGACAGGGAGCTCCTACGAGCAGTACTTC
-,TRBD1,TRBJ1-1,TRBV12-3/TRBV12-4,CASTLGGAVEAFF,TGTGCCAGCACTTTAGGGGGCGCGGTTGAAGCTTTCTTT
-,TRBD1,TRBJ2-5,TRBV3-1/TRBV3-2,CASSQDWQGAGGTQYF,TGTGCCAGCAGCCAAGATTGGCAGGGGGCAGGGGGGACCCAGTACTTC
few,-,TRBJ1-1,TRBV7-8,CASSKKGSGTEAFF,TGTGCCAGCAGCAAAAAGGGGTCAGGCACTGAAGCTTTCTTT
once,TRBD1,TRBJ2-7,TRBV6-5,CASSLPGQNYEQYF,TGTGCCAGCAGTTTACCGGGACAGAACTACGAGCAGTACTTC
-,TRBD1,TRBJ1-6,TRBV19,CASSGQGPFGSPLHF,TGTGCCAGTAGTGGACAGGGTCCGTTTGGTTCACCCCTCCACTTT
-,-,TRBJ1-1,TRBV19,CASSSRSAEAFF,TGTGCCAGTAGTTCCCGCTCCGCGGAAGCTTTCTTT
-,TRBD1,TRBJ1-2,TRBV4-1,CASSQGQGNGYTF,TGCGCCAGCAGCCAAGGACAGGGAAATGGCTACACCTTC
-,TRBD1,TRBJ1-3,TRBV30,CAWGTQGVPGNTIYF,TGTGCCTGGGGCACTCAGGGGGTCCCTGGAAACACCATATATTTT
-,-,TRBJ2-5,TRBV3-1/TRBV3-2,CASSPDRSRTQYF,TGTGCCAGCAGCCCTGATAGATCTAGGACCCAGTACTTC
-,TRBD1,TRBJ1-3,TRBV5-6,CASSADRGGGNTIYF,TGTGCCAGCAGCGCGGACAGGGGTGGTGGAAACACCATATATTTT
-,-,TRBJ1-5,TRBV7-9,CASSLVSGGQNQPQHF,TGTGCCAGCAGCTTAGTTTCAGGCGGGCAGAATCAGCCCCAGCATTTT
-,TRBD1,TRBJ1-2,TRBV4-3,CASSQNWDSFYGYTF,TGCGCCAGCAGCCAAAATTGGGACAGCTTCTATGGCTACACCTTC
once,-,TRBJ1-2,TRBV2,CASSDRGAKYGYTF,TGTGCCAGCAGCGATCGGGGGGCTAAGTATGGCTACACCTTC
-,TRBD2,TRBJ2-3,TRBV9,CAAGAGGLTDTQYF,TGTGCCGCCGGGGCGGGGGGCCTCACAGATACGCAGTATTTT
once,-,TRBJ1-1,TRBV2,CASRKTGAGDTEAFF,TGTGCCAGCAGAAAGACCGGGGCAGGGGACACTGAAGCTTTCTTT